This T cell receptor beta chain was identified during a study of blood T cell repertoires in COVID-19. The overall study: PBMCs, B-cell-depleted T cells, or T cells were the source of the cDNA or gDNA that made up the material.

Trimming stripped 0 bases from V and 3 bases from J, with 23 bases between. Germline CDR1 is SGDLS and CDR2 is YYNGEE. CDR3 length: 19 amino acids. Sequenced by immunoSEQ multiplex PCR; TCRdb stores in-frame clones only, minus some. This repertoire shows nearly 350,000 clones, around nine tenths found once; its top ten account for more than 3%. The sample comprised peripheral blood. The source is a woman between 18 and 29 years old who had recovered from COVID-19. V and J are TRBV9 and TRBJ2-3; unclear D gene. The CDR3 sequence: CASSVAGQFNSLRTDTQYF. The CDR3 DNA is TGTGCCAGCAGCGTAGCAGGCCAATTTAACTCTCTTAGGACAGATACGCAGTATTTT.